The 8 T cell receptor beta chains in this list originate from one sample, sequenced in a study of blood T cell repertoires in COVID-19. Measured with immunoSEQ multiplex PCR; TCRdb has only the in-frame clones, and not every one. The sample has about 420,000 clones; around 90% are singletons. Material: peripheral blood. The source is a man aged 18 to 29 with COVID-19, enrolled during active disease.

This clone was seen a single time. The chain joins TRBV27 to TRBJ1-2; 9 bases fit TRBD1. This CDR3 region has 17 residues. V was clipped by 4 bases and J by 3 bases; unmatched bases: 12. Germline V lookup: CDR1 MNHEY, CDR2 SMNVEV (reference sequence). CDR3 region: CASSYRQGGSSHYGYTF. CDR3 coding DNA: TGTGCCAGCAGTTACCGACAGGGGGGATCTTCTCACTATGGCTACACCTTC.

The CDR3 sequence is CASSAVRNTIYF. In DNA, the CDR3 is TGTGCCAGCAGCGCGGTTAGAAACACCATATATTTT. This sequence joins TRBV9 and TRBJ1-3; no clear D gene. The CDR3 is 12 residues long. Trimming shortened V by 3 bases and J by 5 bases, and 6 bases separated the two germline ends. In germline, CDR1 is SGDLS, CDR2 YYNGEE.

The CDR3 DNA reads TGTGCCACCAGTGATTTGGCAACAGGGGAGCAAGAGACCCAGTACTTC. Amino acids: CATSDLATGEQETQYF. V and J are TRBV24-1 and TRBJ2-5; 7 bases match TRBD1. The CDR3 extends over 16 amino acids. Losses at the gene ends were 0 bases for V and 2 bases for J; bases not matched to a gene: 5. Germline V CDR1 and CDR2: KGHDR, SFDVKD.

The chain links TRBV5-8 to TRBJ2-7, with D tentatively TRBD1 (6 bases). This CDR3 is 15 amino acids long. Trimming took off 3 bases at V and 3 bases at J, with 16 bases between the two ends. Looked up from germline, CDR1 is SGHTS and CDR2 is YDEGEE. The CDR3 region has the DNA TGTGCCAGCAGCTCTCCAACAGGGAGTCACTACGAGCAGTACTTC. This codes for CASSSPTGSHYEQYF.

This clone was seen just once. This CDR3 reads CASRAGLDYGYTF. In nucleotides, the CDR3 is TGTGCCAGCAGAGCGGGGCTCGACTATGGCTACACCTTC. The V and J genes are TRBV7-9 and TRBJ1-2, with D possibly TRBD1 on 5 matching bases. This CDR3 has 13 amino acids. The germline V gene encodes CDR1 SEHNR and CDR2 FQNEAQ (reference sequence). V lost 6 bases and J 3 bases, leaving 11 bases between the germline ends.

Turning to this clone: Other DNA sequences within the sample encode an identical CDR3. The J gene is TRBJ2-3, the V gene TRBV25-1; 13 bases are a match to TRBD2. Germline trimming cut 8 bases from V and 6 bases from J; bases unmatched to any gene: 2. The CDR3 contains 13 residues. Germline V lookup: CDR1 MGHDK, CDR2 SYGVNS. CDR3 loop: CASGTSGTDTQYF. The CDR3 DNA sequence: TGTGCCAGCGGGACTAGCGGGACGGATACGCAGTATTTT.

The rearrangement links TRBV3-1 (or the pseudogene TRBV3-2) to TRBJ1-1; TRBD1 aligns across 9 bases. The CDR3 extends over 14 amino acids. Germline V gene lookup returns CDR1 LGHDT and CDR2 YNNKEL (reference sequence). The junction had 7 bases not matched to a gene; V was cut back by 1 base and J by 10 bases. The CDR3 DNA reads TGTGCCAGCAGCCAAGCAGGGACAGGGTTTTTAGCTTTCTTT. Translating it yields CASSQAGTGFLAFF.

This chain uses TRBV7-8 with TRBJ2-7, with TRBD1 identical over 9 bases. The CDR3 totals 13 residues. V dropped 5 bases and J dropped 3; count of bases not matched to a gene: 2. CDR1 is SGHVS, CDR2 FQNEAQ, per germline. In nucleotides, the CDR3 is TGTGCCAGCAGCGAGACAGGGGGCTACGAGCAGTACTTC. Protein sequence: CASSETGGYEQYF.